This T cell receptor beta chain was sequenced in a study of cytotoxic CD8 clonotypes in ibrutinib-treated CLL. The overall study: Included were 11 relapsed/refractory and roughly 15 treatment-naive patients, of whom fewer than 18 were IGHV unmutated. Patients attained some 25 partial and 2 complete responses; at median around 5.5 years, 14 remained remitted while approximately 12 progressed.

In this sample, this clone turned up a few times. The antigen is not known. This CDR3 has 12 amino acids. Looked up from germline, CDR1 is SEHNR and CDR2 is FQNEAQ (reference sequence). The germline V and J ends were trimmed by 4 bases and 13 bases, with 16 bases remaining between them. Study conclusions and caveats: Clonality grew at ibrutinib response; at progression, it decreased back toward baseline. Clonality at baseline surpassed age-matched healthy donors and tracked circulating CD8+ T-cell counts.

Data came from immunoSEQ multiplex PCR; TCRdb stores just in-frame clones and leaves some out. The sample lists some 350,000 clones; approximately 67% were seen once. The receptor's source is a human donor with chronic lymphocytic leukemia. The source material was PBMCs, sampled after 36 months of ibrutinib treatment. The V call is TRBV7-9, the J call TRBJ1-2, with D tentatively TRBD1 (5 bases). CDR3 nucleotides: TGTGCCAGCAGCTCCGACCGGCAGGGTGCCACCTTC. Amino acid sequence: CASSSDRQGATF.